Here is one T cell receptor beta chain with its context. Its antigen specificity is not known. No base-level quality is on record; no much larger clone is a single base apart. This sample was taken from a study of cytomegalovirus exposure and HLA in healthy donors (dated by TCRdb to between 2016 and 2019). Broadly, across the study: A later analysis indicated that the roughly 120 validation repertoires were generated on the platform also employed for the 650 to 850 repertoires of the first cohort. In addition to the first cohort of 650 to 750 subjects, a separate validation cohort of 100 to 150 different subjects was used. The study was designed to test whether signatures of past pathogen exposure could be identified by cataloging public T cell receptors. High-throughput TCR immunosequencing, statistical association of individual TCRs with disease status, and machine learning were combined to predict cytomegalovirus infection status.

Receptors were amplified or captured by the immunoSEQ multiplex PCR assay. Per the original workflow: To diagnose cytomegalovirus status from the catalog of TCR beta chain sequences, a statistical classification framework was built. What TCRdb holds here is the immuneACCESS table cut down to in-frame rearrangements. Part of the clones is not present; checked against another copy, under half of the missing clones reflect an unresolved V gene, and the others are unexplained. V, J and clone size are those of that table, while D and trimming were read from the DNA. The sample profile shows over 110,000 clones; roughly nine tenths of them were found once. Of the sample, just under 3% is held by the ten largest clones. On the study overall, not on this receptor specifically: In vitro tests confirmed that a few of the cytomegalovirus-associated TCR beta chains recognize cytomegalovirus antigens. A later analysis lacked HLA typing for the validation cohort, so it scored co-occurrence in that cohort across all 120 or so repertoires. Of the cluster scores, 94% were above 0 in a later analysis, which found that TCRs clustered in the first cohort also tended to co-occur in the roughly 130 validation repertoires. The authors suggested that the approach could potentially be generalized to other disease states and immunological phenotypes. The classifier was reported to diagnose cytomegalovirus status with high specificity and sensitivity in both the original and validation cohorts. The study gave a list of 150 to 200 TCR beta chains associated with cytomegalovirus. While some public TCRs were present in many individuals, most TCR sequences turned up only very rarely across donors.

V is pared back by 0 bases and J by 4 bases, with 14 bases lying between the germline termini. In the germline V gene, CDR1 corresponds to SGHTA and CDR2 to FQGNSA. Inclusive of the bounding cysteine and phenylalanine, the CDR3 is 16 residues long. The sequence is cut down to CDR3 DNA, 48 bases in frame from base 1. Separate from the approximately 670-subject first cohort, the validation cohort of around 130 subjects was the group to which the donors belonged. The TCR was taken from a man between 18 and 35 years old in good health and CMV-seronegative. Recombination joined TRBV7-2 with TRBJ2-3; the D gene is perhaps TRBD2, on 6 matching bases. Sequencing was carried out using PBMCs. In nucleotide form, the sequence is TGTGCCAGCAGCTTAGCGCGTGCGCCGGGGGCAGATACGCAGTATTTT. Its translation is CASSLARAPGADTQYF.